These T cell receptor beta chains were read from a single sample in a study of T cell responses to AZD1222 COVID-19 vaccine. Sequencing was performed with immunoSEQ multiplex PCR; in TCRdb, only in-frame clones are kept and a portion is missing. The table lists 120,000 to 150,000 clones, approximately 90% of them singletons. The sequencing here drew on peripheral blood, taken on day 0 of AZD1222 vaccination. These receptors came from an adult in good health. The CDR3 runs from the conserved cysteine through the conserved F or W. The order of the fields is J gene, D gene, clone size, V gene, CDR3 DNA, CDR3 protein. A D gene is named only where the DNA matches it firmly. The size of a clone is reported for some rows only, either as once, few or many, or as a class for expanded clones.

TRBJ2-3	.	.	TRBV24-1	TGTGCCGCCAGTGATTACAGGGTTAGCACAGATACGCAGTATTTT	CAASDYRVSTDTQYF
TRBJ1-1	.	few	TRBV5-3	TGTGCCAGAAGCTTGGGCCTAACCCTCGGAAATACTGAAGCTTTCTTT	CARSLGLTLGNTEAFF
TRBJ2-1	.	.	TRBV12-1	TGTGCCAGCAGCTCCTCAGGCAAGCAGTTCTTC	CASSSSGKQFF
TRBJ2-7	TRBD2	.	TRBV11-3	TGTGCCAGCAGGCCAGGGACTAACTATGAGCAGTACTTC	CASRPGTNYEQYF
TRBJ1-1	.	.	TRBV7-9	TGTGCCAGCACCCTTGCCGGTGGCAGGAACACTGAAGCTTTCTTT	CASTLAGGRNTEAFF
TRBJ1-1	.	.	TRBV28	TGTGCCAGCACCCGGGTGGGGGGGACCCTAAAGTTCACTGAAGCTTTCTTT	CASTRVGGTLKFTEAFF
TRBJ2-6	TRBD2	.	TRBV7-6	TGTGCCAGCAGCTTCCTAGCGGGCCCAGTCTCTGGGGCCAACGTCCTGACTTTC	CASSFLAGPVSGANVLTF
TRBJ1-2	TRBD1	once	TRBV7-8	TGTGCCAGCAGCTTGGGACAGACGGACGGCTACACCTTC	CASSLGQTDGYTF
TRBJ1-5	.	.	TRBV6-6	TGTGCCAGCAGTTACTCGAGGGGGAGCAATCAGCCCCAGCATTTT	CASSYSRGSNQPQHF
TRBJ1-5	.	.	TRBV7-9	TGTGCCAGCAGTCTACCGGGACTCCCCCAGCATTTT	CASSLPGLPQHF
TRBJ1-2	.	.	TRBV28	TGTGCCAGCAGTTCGGTTTCCTCGGTGAGGGGCTACACCTTC	CASSSVSSVRGYTF
TRBJ1-1	.	.	TRBV12-3/TRBV12-4	TGTGCCAGCAGTTTTTCGGGGGCCACTGAAGCTTTCTTT	CASSFSGATEAFF
TRBJ2-5	TRBD2	once	TRBV11-2	TGTGCCAGCAGCCGACTACTAGCGGGAAGACAAGAGACCCAGTACTTC	CASSRLLAGRQETQYF
TRBJ2-1	TRBD2	.	TRBV24-1	TGTGCCACCAGTGATCCCCTCGAGGGGCGGGGGGAGCAGTTCTTC	CATSDPLEGRGEQFF
TRBJ2-7	TRBD2	.	TRBV27	TGTGCCAGCAGTCGCAGGGAGCGGGACTACGAGCAGTACTTC	CASSRRERDYEQYF
TRBJ2-1	.	.	TRBV28	TGTGCCAGCAGCAACCCGGGGGCTAACAATGAGCAGTTCTTC	CASSNPGANNEQFF
TRBJ2-2	.	.	TRBV9	TGTGCCAGCAGCTCCGGCTTCACCGGGGAGCTGTTTTTT	CASSSGFTGELFF
TRBJ2-2	TRBD1	medium-sized	TRBV9	TGTGCCAGCAGCGTAGAGACAGGGGGAACCGGGGAGCTGTTTTTT	CASSVETGGTGELFF
TRBJ2-3	.	.	TRBV5-4	TGTGCCAGCAGCTTGGCTCTCAGGGGAGGTGATACGCAGTATTTT	CASSLALRGGDTQYF
TRBJ2-1	.	.	TRBV5-1	TGCGCCAGCAGCTTGGGACAAAGCTCCTACAATGAGCAGTTCTTC	CASSLGQSSYNEQFF
TRBJ1-2	.	.	TRBV7-3	TGTGCCAGCAGCAATACCCCGGGCCATGGCTACACCTTC	CASSNTPGHGYTF
TRBJ2-7	TRBD2	.	TRBV11-2	TGTGCCAGCAGCGCAGGCCGTAGCGGGAGGGCCAGAGGCGAGCAGTACTTC	CASSAGRSGRARGEQYF
TRBJ1-5	.	.	TRBV28	TGTGCCAGCAGCCCACCGTCGGGGGGAAGTCAGCCCCAGCATTTT	CASSPPSGGSQPQHF
TRBJ2-7	.	.	TRBV4-1	TGCGCCAGCAGCCAAGAACGAGGGAGCTCCTACGAGCAGTACTTC	CASSQERGSSYEQYF
TRBJ1-5	.	.	TRBV28	TGTGCCAGCAGCGATGGGGGTGGAGGCAATCAGCCCCAGCATTTT	CASSDGGGGNQPQHF
TRBJ2-7	.	.	TRBV9	TGTGCCAGCAGCCCTCACAGGGGGGGCGACGAGCAGTACTTC	CASSPHRGGDEQYF
TRBJ1-1	.	few	TRBV2	TGTGCCAGGACCCGGAGTACTGAAGCTTTCTTT	CARTRSTEAFF
TRBJ1-1	TRBD1	.	TRBV5-4	TGTGCCAGCAGCTTGGGGGACAGACTGAACACTGAAGCTTTCTTT	CASSLGDRLNTEAFF
TRBJ1-2	TRBD1	.	TRBV30	TGTGCCTGGAGTCACAGGAACAGGGGGCGCCGGGGCTACACCTTC	CAWSHRNRGRRGYTF
TRBJ1-4	.	.	TRBV9	TGTGCCAGCAGCGAATATACAGGTGCTCCTAATGAAAAACTGTTTTTT	CASSEYTGAPNEKLFF
TRBJ2-1	.	few	TRBV6-2/TRBV6-3	TGTGCCAGCAGTTACTCTTTGGAGGGCCTGGGTGAGCAGTTCTTC	CASSYSLEGLGEQFF
TRBJ1-2	.	few	TRBV28	TGTGCCAGCAGTGCCCACGGGCATAACTATGGCTACACCTTC	CASSAHGHNYGYTF
TRBJ1-1	.	once	TRBV9	TGTGCCAGCAGCGTAGCCCGGGGGCACACTGAAGCTTTCTTT	CASSVARGHTEAFF
TRBJ1-2	.	.	TRBV13	TGTGCCAGCAGCCTCAGACAGGACGGCTACACCTTC	CASSLRQDGYTF
TRBJ1-1	.	.	TRBV9	TGTGCCAGCAGCGCCATACAGGGCATGAACACTGAAGCTTTCTTT	CASSAIQGMNTEAFF
TRBJ1-5	.	once	TRBV7-9	TGTGCCAGCAGCTTCGACCGGACAGAGCCCCAGCATTTT	CASSFDRTEPQHF
TRBJ1-4	.	.	TRBV3-1/TRBV3-2	TGTGCCAGCAGCCCCAGAACTAATGAAAAACTGTTTTTT	CASSPRTNEKLFF
TRBJ2-7	.	.	TRBV28	TGTGCCAGCAGTTTCTCGGGGGCCGGGCTCTTTGAGCAGTACTTC	CASSFSGAGLFEQYF
TRBJ1-2	.	.	TRBV28	TGTGCCAGCAGTTTGACTTCGGGGGGCTACACCTTC	CASSLTSGGYTF
TRBJ2-1	.	.	TRBV28	TGTGCCAGCAGCTCCCCCCGGGGGTCCTACAATGAGCAGTTCTTC	CASSSPRGSYNEQFF
TRBJ2-7	TRBD2	.	TRBV7-9	TGTGCCAGCAGCAACGGGCTAGCGGGGAGCTCCTACGAGCAGTACTTC	CASSNGLAGSSYEQYF
TRBJ2-1	TRBD2	.	TRBV6-4	TGTGCCAGCAGTGACTCGGGACTAGCGGGTGAGCAGTTCTTC	CASSDSGLAGEQFF
TRBJ2-7	.	few	TRBV11-1	TGTGCCAGCAGCTTAGCGGACAGTAACTCCTACGAGCAGTACTTC	CASSLADSNSYEQYF
TRBJ2-5	.	.	TRBV7-2	TGTGCCAGCAGCTACGGGACCTGGGTGGAGACCCAGTACTTC	CASSYGTWVETQYF
TRBJ2-1	TRBD2	.	TRBV11-3	TGTGCCAGCAGCCCCTCTAGCGGGATGCGGAATGAGCAGTTCTTC	CASSPSSGMRNEQFF
TRBJ2-5	TRBD2	.	TRBV7-8	TGTGCCAGCAGCTTAGGGACTAGAAGTAATGGGGCGAAAGAGACCCAGTACTTC	CASSLGTRSNGAKETQYF
TRBJ1-4	.	.	TRBV5-5	TGTGCCAGCAGCTTGTCGGGAGCAGCAACTAATGAAAAACTGTTTTTT	CASSLSGAATNEKLFF
TRBJ2-7	TRBD1	.	TRBV28	TGTGCCAGCAGTTTAAGGGGGACAGGGCCCTACGAGCAGTACTTC	CASSLRGTGPYEQYF
TRBJ2-1	.	once	TRBV5-1	TGCGCCAGCAGCCCGGAGGTAGCGCCCACGCATGAGCAGTTCTTC	CASSPEVAPTHEQFF
TRBJ1-2	TRBD1	.	TRBV29-1	TGCAGCGTTGAAGATCAAGGACAGGGGGGGTTTGGCTACACCTTC	CSVEDQGQGGFGYTF
TRBJ2-5	TRBD2	.	TRBV7-3	TGTGCCAGCAGCTTGGGACTAGCGGGGGGCCAAGAGACCCAGTACTTC	CASSLGLAGGQETQYF